Listed below are T cell receptor beta chains from one sample, sequenced in a study of shared clonotypes between healthy human individuals. The repertoire was sequenced with immunoSEQ multiplex PCR; TCRdb's copy has only in-frame clones and lacks some. The data contain 1.5 million to 2.5 million clones, about 95% of them singletons. The specimen sequenced was naive CD8+ T cells sorted from blood. These receptor sequences come from a man between 18 and 35 years old in good health. The CDR3 runs from the conserved cysteine through the conserved F or W. The order of the fields is clone size, V gene, J gene, D gene, CDR3 DNA, CDR3 protein. A D gene is named only where the DNA matches it firmly. The size entry is marked missing in some rows and otherwise reads once, few, many or a size class.

>NA|TRBV7-6|TRBJ2-1|NA
TGTGCCAGCAGCCCCCAAAGAGTAGGGGGATACAATGAGCAGTTCTTC
CASSPQRVGGYNEQFF
>NA|TRBV19|TRBJ2-7|NA
TGTGCCAGTAGCCAGGCAGATCCTCACTACGAGCAGTACTTC
CASSQADPHYEQYF
>NA|TRBV27|TRBJ1-1|NA
TGTGCCAGCAGTTTTCCGGGACGTGAAGCTTTCTTT
CASSFPGREAFF
>NA|TRBV5-4|TRBJ1-4|NA
TGTGCCAGCAGCTTGAAAGGGTCTAATGAAAAACTGTTTTTT
CASSLKGSNEKLFF
>NA|TRBV9|TRBJ1-4|NA
TGTGCCAGCAGCCCAGCGGTCGGATTCTCGGGTAGGGAAAAACTGTTTTTT
CASSPAVGFSGREKLFF
>NA|TRBV28|TRBJ1-4|NA
TGTGCCAGCAGTCCCCGGGTTGGGGAGAGGGGCGAAAAACTGTTTTTT
CASSPRVGERGEKLFF
>NA|TRBV5-1|TRBJ2-5|TRBD1
TGCGCCAGCAGCAACTCTGACAGGGGTCCCCAAGAGACCCAGTACTTC
CASSNSDRGPQETQYF
>NA|TRBV18|TRBJ1-2|NA
TGTGCCAGCTCACCACGTACTGGCGGGGGGTATGGCTACACCTTC
CASSPRTGGGYGYTF
>NA|TRBV9|TRBJ2-7|TRBD2
TGTGCCAGCAGCGTAGCAATTAGCGGGGGCGAGCAGTACTTC
CASSVAISGGEQYF
>NA|TRBV7-7|TRBJ2-2|TRBD1
TGTGCTAGCAGCTTAGAAGCACAGGGGCGTCACGGGGAGCTGTTTTTT
CASSLEAQGRHGELFF
>NA|TRBV5-1|TRBJ2-7|NA
TGCGCCAGCAGCTTCACAGGTTCCTACGAGCAGTACTTC
CASSFTGSYEQYF
>once|TRBV19|TRBJ2-2|TRBD1
TGTGCCAGTAGTTCGGACAGGGAGGACACCGGGGAGCTGTTTTTT
CASSSDREDTGELFF
>NA|TRBV7-9|TRBJ2-7|NA
TGTGCCAGCAGCTCTAGACCTAACGAGCAGTACTTC
CASSSRPNEQYF
>NA|TRBV5-8|TRBJ2-7|TRBD1
TGTGCCAGCAGCCCGGGACAGGGGGTTGACGAGCAGTACTTC
CASSPGQGVDEQYF
>NA|TRBV28|TRBJ1-1|NA
TGTGCCAGCAGTTTCGACGACGGGTCGGCTTTCTTT
CASSFDDGSAFF
>NA|TRBV2|TRBJ2-7|TRBD1
TGTGCCAGCAGTGAGGGACCGGGACAGGGATACTACGAGCAGTACTTC
CASSEGPGQGYYEQYF
>NA|TRBV4-1|TRBJ1-1|NA
TGCGCCAGCAGCCAATATATGAACACTGAAGCTTTCTTT
CASSQYMNTEAFF
>NA|TRBV30|TRBJ2-1|NA
TGTGCCTGGACCCTAGCCAATGAGCAGTTCTTC
CAWTLANEQFF
>NA|TRBV11-3|TRBJ1-2|NA
TGTGCCAGCAGCCCCGGACCTAGGGCGAAATCAGCTAACTATGGCTACACCTTC
CASSPGPRAKSANYGYTF
>NA|TRBV6-5|TRBJ2-7|TRBD1
TGTGCCAGCAGCTCCGGGACAGGGGATTATGAGCAGTACTTC
CASSSGTGDYEQYF
>NA|TRBV2|TRBJ2-1|NA
TGTGCCAGCATCCAGGAGGCTGGTGAGCAGTTCTTC
CASIQEAGEQFF
>NA|TRBV4-3|TRBJ2-7|NA
TGCGCCAGCAGCCAGGGTAGCGAGGGACCCCTTGCCTACGAGCAGTACTTC
CASSQGSEGPLAYEQYF
>NA|TRBV28|TRBJ2-7|TRBD1
TGTGCCAGCAAGTGGACAGGGGGTCCCTACGAGCAGTACTTC
CASKWTGGPYEQYF
>NA|TRBV27|TRBJ2-3|TRBD1
TGTGCCAGCAGACAACAGGGGTTTGGAGATACGCAGTATTTT
CASRQQGFGDTQYF
>NA|TRBV30|TRBJ1-2|NA
TGTGCCTGGAGTTTCACAGAATATGGCTACACCTTC
CAWSFTEYGYTF